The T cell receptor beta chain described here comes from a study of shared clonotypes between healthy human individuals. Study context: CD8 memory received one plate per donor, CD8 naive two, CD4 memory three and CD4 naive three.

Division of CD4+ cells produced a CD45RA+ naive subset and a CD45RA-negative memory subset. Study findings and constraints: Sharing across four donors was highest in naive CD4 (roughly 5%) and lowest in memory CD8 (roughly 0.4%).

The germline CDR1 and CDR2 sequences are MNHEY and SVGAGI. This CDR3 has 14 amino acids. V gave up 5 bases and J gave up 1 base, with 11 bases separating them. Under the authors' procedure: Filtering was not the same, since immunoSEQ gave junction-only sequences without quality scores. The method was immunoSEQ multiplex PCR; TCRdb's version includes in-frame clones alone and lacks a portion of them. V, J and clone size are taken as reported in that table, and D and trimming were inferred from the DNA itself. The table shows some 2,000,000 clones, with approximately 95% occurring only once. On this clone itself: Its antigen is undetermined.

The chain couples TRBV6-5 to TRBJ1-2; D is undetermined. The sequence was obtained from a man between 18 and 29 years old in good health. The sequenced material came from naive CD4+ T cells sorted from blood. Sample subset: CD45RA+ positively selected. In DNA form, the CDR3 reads TGTGCCAGCAGTCGATGGCCCAGTAACTATGGCTACACCTTC. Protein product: CASSRWPSNYGYTF.